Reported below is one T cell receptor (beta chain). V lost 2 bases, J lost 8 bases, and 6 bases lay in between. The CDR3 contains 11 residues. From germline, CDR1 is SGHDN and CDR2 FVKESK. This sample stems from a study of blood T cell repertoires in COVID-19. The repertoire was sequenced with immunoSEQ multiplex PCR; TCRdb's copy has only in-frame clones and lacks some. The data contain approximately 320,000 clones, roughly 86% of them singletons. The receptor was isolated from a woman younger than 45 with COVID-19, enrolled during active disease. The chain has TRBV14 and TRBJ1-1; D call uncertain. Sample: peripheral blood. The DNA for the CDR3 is TGTGCCAGCAGCCAATCGAGAGAAGCTTTCTTT. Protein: CASSQSREAFF.